This TCR beta chain was identified during a study of OX40 agonist ivuxolimab in advanced cancers. Study in general: Patients received the agonistic anti-OX40 (CD134) antibody ivuxolimab.

The germline CDR1 and CDR2 sequences are SGDLS and YYNGEE. The CDR3 has 15 residues. Germline trimming cut 4 bases from V and 2 bases from J; bases unmatched to any gene: 6. This table comes from immunoSEQ multiplex PCR, and its TCRdb copy is limited to in-frame clones, with some not included. The repertoire holds under 50,000 clones, with around 86% as singletons. To note about this clone: Its antigen remains unknown.

Study-level results: Among patients with partial responses at 0.1-3.0 mg/kg, clonal expansion was among the lowest. In a subset of nonresponders, normalized T-cell clonal expansion was also low.

The clonotype originates from an adult with an advanced solid tumor such as melanoma, head and neck, liver or kidney cancer. The sample in question was CD4+ or CD8+ T cells sorted from blood, obtained in a trial of the OX40 agonist ivuxolimab. V and J are TRBV9 and TRBJ2-5, with 9 bases identical to TRBD2. The CDR3 loop reads CASSSSGGIQETQYF. The CDR3 bases are TGTGCCAGCAGCTCCAGCGGGGGGATTCAAGAGACCCAGTACTTC.